Included here is one T cell receptor beta chain sequence, with context. TCRdb's table, derived via immunoSEQ multiplex PCR, lists solely in-frame clones and lacks some. The sample shows about 140,000 clones, approximately 92% of them seen only once. The sample belongs to a study of T cell responses to AZD1222 COVID-19 vaccine. As for the study in general: Second-dose recipients at about 4 or about 12 weeks were treated as one pooled group.

From germline, CDR1 is LNHDA and CDR2 SQIVND (reference sequence). There are 15 residues in the CDR3. V lost 6 bases, J lost 11 bases, and 13 bases stayed unmatched. The TCR was taken from an adult in good health. The sequenced sample was peripheral blood, obtained on day 0 of AZD1222 vaccination. The rearrangement links TRBV19 to TRBJ1-6; 7 bases line up with TRBD1. As DNA, the CDR3 is TGTGCCAGTAGCCTGGGACAGCCTAATTCGGCACCCCTCCACTTT. Its protein product is CASSLGQPNSAPLHF.